The clone carrying this TCR beta chain has only a few counts. The entry originates in a study of blood T cell repertoires in COVID-19. Overall study: Some COVID-19 samples were acute and others convalescent; all came from the United States, Italy and Spain. From T cells, B-cell-depleted T cells, or PBMCs came the material, which was cDNA or gDNA.

Original handling: By means of reference gene primer amplification, nucleated cell counts were estimated. Sequencing was performed with immunoSEQ multiplex PCR; in TCRdb, only in-frame clones are kept and a portion is missing. V, J and clone size are taken as reported in that table, and D and trimming were inferred from the DNA itself. The sample contains roughly 100,000 clones, approximately 80% of which appear only once. The CDR3 is 13 residues long. The V segment lost 6 bases and the J segment 4 bases; nucleotides outside the gene matches: 6. Per germline, CDR1 SQVTM and CDR2 ANQGSEA. Those enrolled in Seattle joined during active infection and were followed longitudinally afterward.

The sequencing sample was made of peripheral blood. The chain couples TRBV29-1 to TRBJ2-7; 10 bases are a match to TRBD1. The TCR sequence derives from a man older than 75 with COVID-19, enrolled during active disease. The CDR3 DNA sequence: TGCAGCGTAAAGACAGGGGGCTTTTACGAGCAGTACTTC. It codes for CSVKTGGFYEQYF.